This TCR beta chain derives from a study of blood T cell repertoires in COVID-19. With 7 bases clipped from V and 8 bases from J, the junction kept 8 bases outside the gene matches. The germline gives CDR1 ENHRY, CDR2 SYGVKD. This CDR3 spans 14 amino acids. Profiling relied on immunoSEQ multiplex PCR, and the TCRdb table lists in-frame clones only, not all of them. The sample lists a few hundred thousand clones, around 88% occurring once. The TCR was taken from a woman between 45 and 65 years old with acute or convalescent COVID-19. The sequenced sample consisted of peripheral blood. V is TRBV10-3 and J is TRBJ1-6; 7 bases map to TRBD1. The CDR3 spells CAITKDRTDSPLHF. DNA of the CDR3: TGTGCCATCACCAAGGACAGGACTGATTCACCCCTCCACTTT.